What follows are 4 T cell receptor beta chains derived from one specimen sequenced in a study of cytomegalovirus exposure and HLA in healthy donors. The PCR ran on 60 Vbeta and 13 Jbeta primers. Profiling relied on immunoSEQ multiplex PCR, and the TCRdb table lists in-frame clones only, not all of them. Counted here are 99,000 or so clones, roughly 13% occurring once; the ten biggest clones make up roughly 16%. Sequencing input: PBMCs. These receptors all stem from a man aged 35 to 55 in good health and CMV-seropositive.

The chain combines TRBV11-2 with TRBJ2-7; 9 positions agree with TRBD1. The ends lost 6 bases at V and 3 bases at J; junction bases unmatched: 9. The CDR3 runs 15 residues. Germline lookup yields CDR1 SGHAT and CDR2 FQNNGV. CDR3 DNA: TGTGCCAGCAGACTAGGACAGGGGACGATCTACGAGCAGTACTTC. It encodes CASRLGQGTIYEQYF. Together with reference TRBV11-2 and TRBJ2-7, the CDR3 gives the full variable domain: EAGVAQSPRYKIIEKRQSVAFWCNPISGHATLYWYQQILGQGPKLLIQFQNNGVVDDSQLPKDRFSAERLKGVDSTLKIQPAKLEDSAVYLCASRLGQGTIYEQYFGPGTRLTVT.

V and J are TRBV19 and TRBJ1-1; D remains ambiguous. CDR1 is LNHDA and CDR2 is SQIVND in the germline V gene (reference sequence). V was clipped by 1 base and J by 1 base, with 10 bases between them. This CDR3 contains 15 residues. In DNA, the CDR3 is TGTGCCAGTAGTATAGGTAGGGCGGGGAACACTGAAGCTTTCTTT. It yields the protein CASSIGRAGNTEAFF.

This clone showed up just a few times. The rearrangement joins TRBV2 to TRBJ2-5; D gene unclear. CDR1 SNHLY and CDR2 FYNNEI come from the germline V gene. The CDR3 has 15 amino acids. V was clipped by 0 bases and J by 1 base, with 9 bases between them. CDR3 bases: TGTGCCAGCAGTGAAGCGCCCTTTAGCCAAGAGACCCAGTACTTC. This sequence encodes CASSEAPFSQETQYF.

The chain combines TRBV7-9 with TRBJ2-7, with D unresolved. CDR1 and CDR2 from the germline V gene are SEHNR and FQNEAQ (reference sequence). CDR3 size: 12 residues. V shed 5 bases and J shed 2 bases, with 7 bases lying between them. The CDR3 bases are TGTGCCAGCAGCCCAGAACCCTACGAGCAGTACTTC. Amino acid sequence: CASSPEPYEQYF.